This TCR beta chain is from a study of T-cell memory formation after mild COVID-19. V lost 7 bases to trimming and J lost 6 bases, with 13 bases between them. Germline CDR1 SGHKS, CDR2 YYEKEE (reference sequence). This CDR3 comprises 12 residues. Each CDR3 protein gets one entry after TCRdb re-called the 5' RACE reads with MiXCR. This table holds 300,000 to 400,000 distinct CDR3 sequences, approximately 15% found once. This TCR was recovered from a man between 18 and 29 years old who had mild COVID-19 (a few samples of this study predate the infection). Cell type and time point are not known. V and J are TRBV5-5 and TRBJ1-1; no firm D call. Material for sequencing was PBMCs or a T cell subset sorted from them (not recorded which). The CDR3 here is CASAVLMPEAFF. In DNA, the CDR3 is TGTGCCAGCGCCGTTTTGATGCCTGAAGCTTTCTTT.